The TCR beta chain described here comes from a study of T cells expressing NK-cell markers (dated by TCRdb to 2020 to 2022). A note on the overall study: Three sorted T-cell subsets (CD3+CD56+NKG2C+, CD3+CD56+NKG2C- and CD3+CD56-NKG2C+) from fewer than 10 donors had their TCR beta-chain repertoires profiled. Among the eight sequenced donors, only one was HCMV-seronegative, while the other seven were HCMV-seropositive. Randomly selected healthy volunteers, three men and five women, were used as the eight sequenced donors. The libraries were sequenced on Illumina HiSeq 2000/2500, MiSeq or NextSeq, producing 2 x 150 bp reads.

Study-level results and caveats: In roughly six donors, the dominant CD3+CD56+NKG2C+ clonotypes were among the top 10 CD8+ clonotypes and accounted for about 1.0-7.0% of CD8+ T cells. It remained unclear whether the expanded NKG2C-expressing T cell clones were specific for HCMV antigens. Those dominant clonotypes were again the most abundant among CD3+CD56-NKG2C+ cells in a few donors, at about 25-60.1%.

HCMV serostatus was determined by detecting HCMV-specific IgG in serum with a commercial ELISA kit. Peripheral blood mononuclear cells were isolated from blood by Ficoll density gradient centrifugation. TCRdb shows the sequencer as Illumina HiSeq 2000. TCR beta cDNA libraries were prepared using 5'RACE template switching, which introduced a universal primer site and unique molecular identifiers. Priming for cDNA synthesis came from the TCR beta constant segment, and two successive PCR amplification steps followed. Per the source publication's procedure: MIGEC was used to demultiplex reads and group the reads by UMI, and MiTCR was used to assemble and quantify clonotypes. Only TCR cDNA sequences supported by at least two reads were kept to exclude erroneous sequences. The tcR package was used for downstream repertoire analysis, and clonotypes were matched between fractions using CDR3 nucleotide sequence together with V segment. VDJmatch was used to annotate antigen specificity against VDJdb, with one amino acid substitution allowed in CDR3. Each CDR3 protein sequence appears as one entry after TCRdb reprocessed the reads, and no DNA is included. The V and J calls, along with clone size, are taken from TCRdb and not from the paper's own processing. This sample's records show about 160,000 distinct CDR3 sequences. Clones ranked in the top ten supply 20% to 25% of the sample.

Reading the germline V gene (reference sequence) gives CDR1 MNHNY and CDR2 SVGAGI. CDR3 length: 13 amino acids, cysteine to phenylalanine. No DNA sequence was recorded. About this clonotype itself: It lacks a known antigen.

This receptor was identified in a man aged 18-75 years in good health. Source material: blood T cells: a sorted CD56 or NKG2C T cell subset, CD4+ or CD8+ T cells, or bulk PBMC T cells (not recorded which). The chain employs TRBV6-6 and TRBJ1-1. The CDR3 corresponds to CASSPRTHPEAFF.